This T cell receptor (beta chain) was found in a study of blood T cell repertoires in COVID-19. V was pared by 0 bases and J by 11 bases, with 11 bases of the junction left unmatched. The CDR3 consists of 15 residues. Germline V lookup: CDR1 SGDLS, CDR2 YYNGEE. Method: immunoSEQ multiplex PCR; TCRdb's copy keeps in-frame clones and lacks some. The sample yields approximately 500,000 clones, 88% seen once. This TCR came from a woman in her forties who had recovered from COVID-19. Sequenced sample: PBMCs or T cells enriched from blood (not recorded which). J is TRBJ1-1 and V is TRBV9; 9 bases align to TRBD1. The CDR3 DNA follows: TGTGCCAGCAGCGTAGGGCCGGGACAGGGTAGGGACGCTTTCTTT. It is translated as CASSVGPGQGRDAFF.